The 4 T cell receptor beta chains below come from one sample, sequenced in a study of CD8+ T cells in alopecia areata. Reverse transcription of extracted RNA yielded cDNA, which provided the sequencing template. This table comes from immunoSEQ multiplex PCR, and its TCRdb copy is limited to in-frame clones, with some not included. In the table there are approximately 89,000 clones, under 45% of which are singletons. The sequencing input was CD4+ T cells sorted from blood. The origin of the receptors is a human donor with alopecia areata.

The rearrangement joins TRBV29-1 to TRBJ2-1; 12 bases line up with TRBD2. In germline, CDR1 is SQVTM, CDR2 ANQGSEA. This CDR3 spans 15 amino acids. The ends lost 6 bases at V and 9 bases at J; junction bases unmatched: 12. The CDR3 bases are TGCAGCGTCCACCTGGGGCTAGCGGGAGGGAGTGAGCAGTTCTTC. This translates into CSVHLGLAGGSEQFF.

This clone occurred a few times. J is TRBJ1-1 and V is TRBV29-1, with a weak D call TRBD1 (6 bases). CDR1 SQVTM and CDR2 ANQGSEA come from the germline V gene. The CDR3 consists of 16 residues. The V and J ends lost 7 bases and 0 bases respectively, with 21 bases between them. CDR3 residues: CSAEGRAGALNTEAFF. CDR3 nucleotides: TGCAGCGCCGAAGGTAGGGCAGGGGCCCTGAACACTGAAGCTTTCTTT.

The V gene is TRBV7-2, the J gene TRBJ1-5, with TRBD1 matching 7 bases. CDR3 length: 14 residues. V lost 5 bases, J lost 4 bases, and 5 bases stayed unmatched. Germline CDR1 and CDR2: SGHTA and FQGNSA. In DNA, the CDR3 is TGTGCCAGCAGCCCGGGGACAGCTAATCAGCCCCAGCATTTT. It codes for CASSPGTANQPQHF.

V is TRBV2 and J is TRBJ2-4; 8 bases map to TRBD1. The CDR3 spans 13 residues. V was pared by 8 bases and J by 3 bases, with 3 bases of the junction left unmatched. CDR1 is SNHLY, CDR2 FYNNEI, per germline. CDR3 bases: TGTGCCAGCGGGACAGGAAACAAAAACATTCAGTACTTC. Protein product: CASGTGNKNIQYF.